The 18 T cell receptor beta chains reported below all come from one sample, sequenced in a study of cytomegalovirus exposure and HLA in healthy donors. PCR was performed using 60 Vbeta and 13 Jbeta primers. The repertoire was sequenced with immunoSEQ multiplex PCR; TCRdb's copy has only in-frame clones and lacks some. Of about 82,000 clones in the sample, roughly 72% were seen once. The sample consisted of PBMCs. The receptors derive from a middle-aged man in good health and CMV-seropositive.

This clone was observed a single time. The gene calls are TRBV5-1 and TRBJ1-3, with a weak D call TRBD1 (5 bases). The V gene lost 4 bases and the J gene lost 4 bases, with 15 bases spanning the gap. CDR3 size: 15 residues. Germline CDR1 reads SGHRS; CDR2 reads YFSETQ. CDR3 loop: CASSPDSDGGNTIYF. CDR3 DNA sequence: TGCGCCAGCAGCCCCGACAGCGACGGAGGAAACACCATATATTTT.

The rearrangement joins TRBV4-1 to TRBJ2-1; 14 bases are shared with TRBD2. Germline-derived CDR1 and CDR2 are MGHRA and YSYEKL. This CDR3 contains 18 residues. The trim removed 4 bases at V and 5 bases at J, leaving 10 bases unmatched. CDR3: CASSLRTSGGLTDNEQFF. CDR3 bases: TGCGCCAGCAGCCTGAGGACTAGCGGGGGGCTAACTGACAATGAGCAGTTCTTC.

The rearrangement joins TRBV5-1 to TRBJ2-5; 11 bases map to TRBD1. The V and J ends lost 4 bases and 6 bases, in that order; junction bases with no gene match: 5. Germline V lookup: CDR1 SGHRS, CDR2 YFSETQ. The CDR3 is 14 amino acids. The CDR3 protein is CASSAGTGGQTQYF. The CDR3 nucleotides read TGCGCCAGCAGCGCCGGGACAGGGGGGCAGACCCAGTACTTC.

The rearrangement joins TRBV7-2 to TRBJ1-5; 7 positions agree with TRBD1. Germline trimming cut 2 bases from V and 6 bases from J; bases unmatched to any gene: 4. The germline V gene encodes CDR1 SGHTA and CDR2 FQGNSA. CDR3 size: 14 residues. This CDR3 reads CASSLQGVGQPQHF. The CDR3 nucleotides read TGTGCCAGCAGCTTACAGGGGGTTGGTCAGCCCCAGCATTTT.

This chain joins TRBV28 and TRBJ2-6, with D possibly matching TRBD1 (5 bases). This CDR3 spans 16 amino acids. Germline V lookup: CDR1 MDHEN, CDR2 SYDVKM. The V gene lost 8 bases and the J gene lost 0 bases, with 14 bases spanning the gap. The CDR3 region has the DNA TGTGCCAGCTCTGACAGAAAATACTCTGGGGCCAACGTCCTGACTTTC. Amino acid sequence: CASSDRKYSGANVLTF.

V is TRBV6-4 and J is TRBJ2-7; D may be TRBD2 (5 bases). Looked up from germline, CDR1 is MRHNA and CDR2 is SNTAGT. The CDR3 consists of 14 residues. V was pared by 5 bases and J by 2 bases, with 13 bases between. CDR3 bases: TGTGCCAGCAGTCCGGGGTCTGGGACCTACGAGCAGTACTTC. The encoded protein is CASSPGSGTYEQYF.

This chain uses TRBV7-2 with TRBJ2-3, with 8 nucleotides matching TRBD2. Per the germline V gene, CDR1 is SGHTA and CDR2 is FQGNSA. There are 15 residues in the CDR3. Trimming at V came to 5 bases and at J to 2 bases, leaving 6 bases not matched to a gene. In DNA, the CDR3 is TGTGCCAGCAGCCTGAGAGCGGGGGACACAGATACGCAGTATTTT. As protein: CASSLRAGDTDTQYF.

The CDR3 is CASSIDRDRGEYGYTF. Written as DNA, the CDR3 is TGTGCCAGCAGCATTGACCGGGACAGGGGGGAATATGGCTACACCTTC. The V call is TRBV7-8, the J call TRBJ1-2; 11 bases agree with TRBD1. Per the germline V gene, CDR1 is SGHVS and CDR2 is FQNEAQ. The V and J ends lost 5 bases and 5 bases, in that order; junction bases with no gene match: 10. The CDR3 totals 16 residues.

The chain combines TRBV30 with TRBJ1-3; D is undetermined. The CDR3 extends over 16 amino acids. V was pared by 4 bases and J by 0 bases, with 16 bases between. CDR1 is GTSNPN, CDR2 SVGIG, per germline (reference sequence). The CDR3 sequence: CAWTPWERFSGNTIYF. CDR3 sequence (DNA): TGTGCCTGGACCCCCTGGGAGCGGTTCTCTGGAAACACCATATATTTT.

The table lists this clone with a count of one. CDR3 sequence: CASSHGGGGNTDTQYF. DNA for the CDR3: TGCGCCAGCAGCCACGGAGGTGGGGGGAACACAGATACGCAGTATTTT. The rearrangement uses TRBV5-1 and TRBJ2-3; the D gene is possibly TRBD2 (6 bases). Trimming took 4 bases from V and 2 from J, leaving 17 bases between them. CDR1 is SGHRS and CDR2 is YFSETQ in the germline V gene. The CDR3 is made up of 16 amino acids.

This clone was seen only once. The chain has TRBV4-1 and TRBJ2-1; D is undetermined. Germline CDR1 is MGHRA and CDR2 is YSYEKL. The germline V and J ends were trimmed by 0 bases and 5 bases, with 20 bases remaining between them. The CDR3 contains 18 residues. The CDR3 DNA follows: TGCGCCAGCAGCCAAGAAGCCCACGTAGTGAGGATCAACAATGAGCAGTTCTTC. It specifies CASSQEAHVVRINNEQFF.

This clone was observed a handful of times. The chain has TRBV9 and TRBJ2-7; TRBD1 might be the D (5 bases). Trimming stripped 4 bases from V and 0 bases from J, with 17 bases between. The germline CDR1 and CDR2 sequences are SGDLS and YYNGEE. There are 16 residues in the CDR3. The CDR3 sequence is CASSSSETASSYEQYF. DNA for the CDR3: TGTGCCAGCAGCTCTTCCGAGACAGCGAGCTCCTACGAGCAGTACTTC.

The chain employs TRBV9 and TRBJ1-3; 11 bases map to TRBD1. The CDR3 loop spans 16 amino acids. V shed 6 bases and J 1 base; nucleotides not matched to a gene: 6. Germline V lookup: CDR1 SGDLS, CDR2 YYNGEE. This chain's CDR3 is CASTRGQGESGNTIYF. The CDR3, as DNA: TGTGCCAGCACCCGGGGACAGGGGGAGTCTGGAAACACCATATATTTT.

As DNA, the CDR3 is TGTGCCAGCAGTTTGGGAGGCGGGGGGGCCACGAGTGAGCAGTTCTTC. Translation gives CASSLGGGGATSEQFF. V is TRBV27 and J is TRBJ2-1; 9 bases are shared with TRBD2. CDR1 MNHEY and CDR2 SMNVEV come from the germline V gene (reference sequence). V lost 3 bases, J lost 9 bases, and 12 bases stayed unmatched. The CDR3 totals 16 residues.

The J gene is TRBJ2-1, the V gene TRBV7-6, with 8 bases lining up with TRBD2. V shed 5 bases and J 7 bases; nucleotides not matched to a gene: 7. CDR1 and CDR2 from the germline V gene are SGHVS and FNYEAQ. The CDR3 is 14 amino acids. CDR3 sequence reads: CASSIGTSGNEQFF. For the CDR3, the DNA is TGTGCCAGCAGCATCGGGACTAGTGGGAATGAGCAGTTCTTC.

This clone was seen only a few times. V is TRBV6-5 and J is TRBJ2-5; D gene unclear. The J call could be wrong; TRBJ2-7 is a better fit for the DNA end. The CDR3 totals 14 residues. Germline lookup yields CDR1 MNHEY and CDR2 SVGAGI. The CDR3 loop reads CASSYSEASYEQYF. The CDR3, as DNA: TGTGCCAGCAGTTACTCTGAGGCATCCTACGAGCAGTACTTC.

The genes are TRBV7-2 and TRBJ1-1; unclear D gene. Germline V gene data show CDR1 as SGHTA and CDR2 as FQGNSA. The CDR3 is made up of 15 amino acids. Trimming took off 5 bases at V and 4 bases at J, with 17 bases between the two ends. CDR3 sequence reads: CASSPTGFRSTEAFF. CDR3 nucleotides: TGTGCCAGCAGCCCGACTGGTTTTAGGAGCACTGAAGCTTTCTTT. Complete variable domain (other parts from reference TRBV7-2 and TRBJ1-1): GAGVSQSPSNKVTEKGKDVELRCDPISGHTALYWYRQSLGQGLEFLIYFQGNSAPDKSGLPSDRFSAERTGGSVSTLTIQRTQQEDSAVYLCASSPTGFRSTEAFFGQGTRLTVV.

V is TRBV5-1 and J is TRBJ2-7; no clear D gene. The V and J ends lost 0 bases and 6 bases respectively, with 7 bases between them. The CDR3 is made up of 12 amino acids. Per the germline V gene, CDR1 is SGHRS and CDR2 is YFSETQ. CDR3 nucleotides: TGCGCCAGCAGCTTGGACTTAGTCGAGCAGTACTTC. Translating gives CASSLDLVEQYF. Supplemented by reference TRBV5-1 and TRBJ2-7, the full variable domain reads KAGVTQTPRYLIKTRGQQVTLSCSPISGHRSVSWYQQTPGQGLQFLFEYFSETQRNKGNFPGRFSGRQFSNSRSEMNVSTLELGDSALYLCASSLDLVEQYFGPGTRLTVT.